A single sample gave rise to the 18 T cell receptor beta chains below, sequenced in a study of shared clonotypes between healthy human individuals. CD8 cells regarded as naive lacked CD45RO, were positively chosen for CCR7, and omitted terminally differentiated effector memory CD45RA+ cells. Sequencing used immunoSEQ multiplex PCR; TCRdb keeps in-frame clones, though not all of them. The repertoire has 550,000 to 750,000 clones, 95% to 96% of them found once; the top ten carry over 0.09%. Sequenced material: naive CD8+ T cells sorted from blood. The receptors here all came from a woman in her twenties or thirties in good health.

The rearrangement joins TRBV7-2 to TRBJ1-2; D is possibly TRBD1 (5 bases). This CDR3 has 18 amino acids. Deletions cut 1 base from V and 3 bases from J, with 21 bases between. CDR1 and CDR2 from the germline V gene are SGHTA and FQGNSA. Written as DNA, the CDR3 is TGTGCCAGCAGCTTAGAGCTCTGGGGACTCACGCCCGACTATGGCTACACCTTC. Protein sequence: CASSLELWGLTPDYGYTF.

The J gene is TRBJ1-6, the V gene TRBV6-5; D not certain. CDR1 is MNHEY and CDR2 is SVGAGI in the germline V gene. Trimming cost V 10 bases and J 11 bases, with 9 bases left between them. The CDR3 spans 10 residues. The CDR3 bases are TGTGCCACCGGGCCAGCACCCCTCCACTTT. It yields the protein CATGPAPLHF.

This clone was seen just once. This sequence joins TRBV6-6 and TRBJ1-5; D is unresolved. V was shortened by 2 bases and J by 4 bases, with 9 bases between the two germline ends. CDR3 size: 14 residues. Germline V CDR1 and CDR2: MNHNY, SVGAGI (reference sequence). The CDR3 reads CASSYTPLNQPQHF. CDR3 DNA: TGTGCCAGCAGTTACACCCCCTTAAATCAGCCCCAGCATTTT.

The chain joins TRBV10-3 to TRBJ2-1, with D possibly being TRBD2 (5 bases). V was clipped by 9 bases and J by 4 bases, with 13 bases between them. Germline V gives CDR1 ENHRY, CDR2 SYGVKD. CDR3 length equals 13 residues. The CDR3 reads CAIHSETYNEQFF. CDR3 coding DNA: TGTGCCATTCATAGCGAGACTTACAATGAGCAGTTCTTC.

The CDR3, as DNA: TGTGCCAGCAGGGGCGACCAAGGAACAAAACCAGCGAACACCGGGGAGCTGTTTTTT. This translates into CASRGDQGTKPANTGELFF. The rearrangement joins TRBV6-4 to TRBJ2-2; D not resolved. Germline loops: CDR1 MRHNA, CDR2 SNTAGT. The length of the CDR3 is 19 residues. The germline V and J ends were trimmed by 6 bases and 0 bases, with 23 bases remaining between them.

The chain uses TRBV28 and TRBJ2-2; the match to TRBD2 covers 11 bases. CDR3 length: 17 residues. V lost 2 bases, J lost 1 base, and 3 bases stayed unmatched. The germline CDR1 and CDR2 sequences are MDHEN and SYDVKM. The CDR3 nucleotides are TGTGCCAGCAGTTTACGGGGACTAGCGGTGAACACCGGGGAGCTGTTTTTT. Translated: CASSLRGLAVNTGELFF.

The rearrangement uses TRBV4-1 and TRBJ2-3, with TRBD2 identical over 13 bases. The CDR3 has 16 residues. CDR1 and CDR2 from the germline V gene are MGHRA and YSYEKL. The ends lost 5 bases at V and 4 bases at J; junction bases unmatched: 6. For the CDR3, the DNA is TGCGCCAGCAGCGCCACTAGCGGGAGGGCCTCAGATACGCAGTATTTT. Translating it yields CASSATSGRASDTQYF.

This clone was counted a single time. The V call is TRBV29-1, the J call TRBJ2-3, with 7 bases matching TRBD1. The V segment lost 0 bases and the J segment 3 bases; nucleotides outside the gene matches: 6. This CDR3 contains 15 residues. Germline V gene lookup returns CDR1 SQVTM and CDR2 ANQGSEA. This CDR3 reads CSVEDSAGGTDTQYF. The CDR3 bases are TGCAGCGTTGAAGATTCGGCAGGGGGAACAGATACGCAGTATTTT.

The chain links TRBV5-1 to TRBJ2-4; unclear D gene. The CDR3 has 15 amino acids. Germline values: CDR1 SGHRS, CDR2 YFSETQ. With 4 bases removed from V and 0 bases from J, the gap between germline ends came to 11 bases. The CDR3 DNA follows: TGCGCCAGCAGCACCTCGGAACTAGCCAAAAACATTCAGTACTTC. Translating gives CASSTSELAKNIQYF.

The chain has TRBV7-9 and TRBJ1-4, with D unclear. This CDR3 is built from 15 residues. The V gene's germline CDR1 is SEHNR and CDR2 FQNEAQ (reference sequence). V was shortened by 2 bases and J by 7 bases, with 14 bases between the two germline ends. DNA for the CDR3: TGTGCCAGCAGCTTAAACGGATACGAGGGTGAAAAACTGTTTTTT. Translating gives CASSLNGYEGEKLFF.

V usage is TRBV15 and J usage is TRBJ2-7; D not certain. Germline CDR1 reads LNHNV; CDR2 reads YYDKDF (reference sequence). The CDR3 has 15 residues. V gave up 1 base and J gave up 3 bases, with 13 bases separating them. CDR3 in DNA: TGTGCCACCAGCAGAGTCACGTCTGGCCTCTACGAGCAGTACTTC. Protein: CATSRVTSGLYEQYF. The full variable domain, with the rest looked up from reference TRBV15 and TRBJ2-7, is DAMVIQNPRYQVTQFGKPVTLSCSQTLNHNVMYWYQQKSSQAPKLLFHYYDKDFNNEADTPDNFQSRRPNTSFCFLDIRSPGLGDTAMYLCATSRVTSGLYEQYFGPGTRLTVT.

This chain uses TRBV7-9 with TRBJ2-5; 10 nucleotides agree with TRBD2. TRBJ2-7 explains the end of the DNA better; the J call may be wrong. CDR1 is SEHNR, CDR2 FQNEAQ, per germline (reference sequence). The CDR3 contains 16 residues. The CDR3 reads CASSLASGRLLDEQYF. CDR3 sequence (DNA): TGTGCCAGCAGCTTAGCTAGCGGGAGGCTCCTTGACGAGCAGTACTTC.

V is TRBV7-9 and J is TRBJ2-1; D perhaps matches TRBD2 (6 bases). Deletions cut 3 bases from V and 4 bases from J, with 13 bases between. Germline V gene data show CDR1 as SEHNR and CDR2 as FQNEAQ (reference sequence). The CDR3 covers 15 residues. CDR3 residues: CASSFGASEYNEQFF. CDR3 sequence (DNA): TGTGCCAGCAGCTTTGGGGCTAGCGAGTACAATGAGCAGTTCTTC.

The V and J genes are TRBV27 and TRBJ2-3, with D perhaps TRBD2 (5 bases). Germline V lookup: CDR1 MNHEY, CDR2 SMNVEV (reference sequence). Trimming took off 3 bases at V and 5 bases at J, with 12 bases between the two ends. CDR3 length: 14 residues. CDR3 sequence: CASSFGGSGDTQYF. CDR3 nucleotides: TGTGCCAGCAGTTTTGGTGGGAGTGGAGATACGCAGTATTTT.

This clone is a singleton in its sample. The V gene is TRBV4-1, the J gene TRBJ1-1; D gene unclear. The CDR3 consists of 14 residues. V lost 1 base and J lost 3, with 9 bases in between. Germline V gene lookup returns CDR1 MGHRA and CDR2 YSYEKL. The CDR3: CASSQANGDTEAFF. The CDR3 coding sequence is TGCGCCAGCAGCCAAGCTAACGGGGACACTGAAGCTTTCTTT.

J is TRBJ2-1 and V is TRBV5-4; TRBD1 matches 9 bases. The CDR3 runs 14 residues. V was pared by 4 bases and J by 5 bases, with 4 bases of the junction left unmatched. Germline CDR1 and CDR2: SGHNT and YYREEE (reference sequence). The DNA for the CDR3 is TGTGCCAGCAGCGCCGGGACAGGGAACAATGAGCAGTTCTTC. Translating it yields CASSAGTGNNEQFF.

This rearrangement joins TRBV9 to TRBJ2-7; D is possibly TRBD2 (5 bases). The CDR3 has 13 amino acids. V was pared by 1 base and J by 7 bases, with 12 bases between. Germline assignment: CDR1 SGDLS and CDR2 YYNGEE. In DNA, the CDR3 is TGTGCCAGCAGCGTAAACCCAGAGGGAGAGCAGTACTTC. The encoded protein is CASSVNPEGEQYF.

The J gene is TRBJ2-3, the V gene TRBV28; D unclear. This CDR3 is built from 13 residues. V lost 5 bases and J 5 bases, leaving 11 bases between the germline ends. The germline V gene has CDR1 MDHEN and CDR2 SYDVKM. The CDR3 region has the DNA TGTGCCAGCAGTCTCACAGCTAAAGATACGCAGTATTTT. Amino acids: CASSLTAKDTQYF.